Presented here are 19 T cell receptor beta chains from one specimen sequenced in a study of blood T cells in healthy people across ages. The second PCR ran roughly 6 to 11 cycles with a sample-barcoded 5' primer and J-beta primers. TCRdb re-called the 5' RACE reads through MiXCR, storing one row per CDR3 protein. The repertoire holds 650,000 to 1,000,000 distinct CDR3 sequences, with approximately 35% as singletons. The specimen sequenced was blood. These receptors originate from a man between 18 and 29 years old in good health.

Worth noting for this clonotype: A much larger clone lies one base from this, so it may be a read error. The rearrangement uses TRBV29-1 and TRBJ2-3; unclear D gene. CDR3 size: 12 residues. CDR1 is SQVTM and CDR2 is ANQGSEA in the germline V gene. The CDR3 DNA reads TGCAGCGTTGTGCCCCGAGGAGATACGCCGTATTTT. Translating gives CSVVPRGDTPYF.

In this sample, this clonotype turned up many times. The chain recombines TRBV4-3 with TRBJ2-3; the match to TRBD1 covers 7 bases. CDR1 LGHNA and CDR2 YSLEER come from the germline V gene. V was clipped by 2 bases and J by 0 bases; unmatched bases: 5. The length of the CDR3 is 16 residues. The CDR3, as DNA: TGCGCCAGCAGCCAACGGGGACAGTCGAGCACAGATACGCAGTATTTT. Its translation: CASSQRGQSSTDTQYF.

The J gene is TRBJ2-3, the V gene TRBV20-1; D assignment may be TRBD1 or TRBD2 (6 bases each). Germline V gene data show CDR1 as DFQATT and CDR2 as SNEGSKA (reference sequence). V dropped 6 bases and J dropped 10 bases, with 17 bases sitting between them. The length of the CDR3 is 12 residues. The DNA for the CDR3 is TGCAGTGCGCCGAGGGGGGATTCGTCGCAGTATTTT. It codes for CSAPRGDSSQYF.

CDR3 amino acids: CASSGQAKYEQYF. In DNA, the CDR3 is TGTGCCAGCAGTGGACAGGCGAAATACGAGCAGTACTTC. This sequence joins TRBV2 and TRBJ2-7; D might be TRBD1 (6 bases). V lost 4 bases and J 4 bases, leaving 11 bases between the germline ends. Looked up from germline, CDR1 is SNHLY and CDR2 is FYNNEI. The CDR3 loop spans 13 amino acids.

In the case of this clonotype: Its ends do not fully match the called genes, so a read error is possible. The CDR3 loop is CASSAWGTDTRYF. Here the CDR3 DNA reads TGTGCCAGCAGCGCCTGGGGAACAGATACGCGGTATTTT. The gene calls are TRBV9 and TRBJ2-3; D ambiguous. Germline CDR1 reads SGDLS; CDR2 reads YYNGEE. The CDR3 has 13 amino acids.

The chain carries TRBV29-1 and TRBJ2-5, with 8 nucleotides matching TRBD2. The CDR3 sequence is 14 residues long. V lost 4 bases to trimming and J lost 1 base; unmatched junction nucleotides: 5. Germline V gene data show CDR1 as SQVTM and CDR2 as ANQGSEA. The CDR3 DNA reads as TGCAGCGTTGGGAGCGGGGGACTCCAAGAGACCCAGTACTTC. This encodes CSVGSGGLQETQYF.

The chain combines TRBV3-1 with TRBJ1-1; D is unresolved. CDR3 length equals 15 residues. The germline V gene encodes CDR1 LGHDT and CDR2 YNNKEL (reference sequence). The V end was cut by 3 bases, the J end by 0 bases, with 11 bases between. Here the CDR3 reads CASSQDPALNTEAFF. The CDR3 region has the DNA TGTGCCAGCAGCCAGGACCCCGCATTGAACACTGAAGCTTTCTTT.

Only one count was recorded for this clonotype. A single base separates this from a much larger clone, so it may be a read error. V gene TRBV29-1 combines with J gene TRBJ2-1; D gene uncertain. Per germline, CDR1 SQVTM and CDR2 ANQGSEA. The CDR3 contains 14 residues. V lost 1 base and J 4 bases, leaving 11 bases between the germline ends. CDR3 protein: CSVEGPQGYNEQFF. For the CDR3, the DNA is TGCAGCGTTGAAGGTCCTCAAGGGTACAATGAGCAGTTCTTC.

The V call is TRBV2, the J call TRBJ1-6; 7 bases fit TRBD1. The trim removed 6 bases at V and 7 bases at J, leaving 6 bases unmatched. The CDR3 has 14 amino acids. Germline CDR1 and CDR2: SNHLY and FYNNEI. The CDR3 DNA sequence: TGTGCCAGCAGGCCGGGACAGCACAATTCACCCCTCCACTTT. Its protein product is CASRPGQHNSPLHF.

To note about this clonotype: One base away lies a much larger clone, so this may be a sequencing read error. This chain links TRBV4-3 with TRBJ2-1; tentatively, D is TRBD1 (6 bases). In germline, CDR1 is LGHNA, CDR2 YSLEER. Trimming removed 4 bases at V and 13 bases at J, with 17 bases between. The CDR3 runs 13 residues. The CDR3 DNA reads TGCGCCAGCAGCCCGCGAGAGGGGGAGACCCAGTTCTTC. This encodes CASSPREGETQFF.

The chain recombines TRBV4-3 with TRBJ2-2; a possible D gene is TRBD2 (7 bases). The ends were cut back, 4 bases at V and 0 bases at J, with 18 bases in the middle. The length of the CDR3 is 18 residues. Germline lookup yields CDR1 LGHNA and CDR2 YSLEER. The CDR3 sequence: CASSRRGASGANTGELFF. In nucleotides, the CDR3 is TGCGCCAGCAGCCGTAGGGGGGCTAGCGGAGCGAACACCGGGGAGCTGTTTTTT.

The chain recombines TRBV29-1 with TRBJ2-5; D call uncertain. Germline V gene sequence: CDR1 SQVTM, CDR2 ANQGSEA. The V end lost 5 bases, the J end lost 1 base, and 14 bases lay between the germline ends. The CDR3 is made up of 14 amino acids. Written as DNA, the CDR3 is TGCAGCGTTACTGGCAGAGCCTTCCAAGAGACCCAGTACTTC. Translation: CSVTGRAFQETQYF. The whole variable domain, remainder taken from reference TRBV29-1 and TRBJ2-5, is SAVISQKPSRDICQRGTSLTIQCQVDSQVTMMFWYRQQPGQSLTLIATANQGSEATYESGFVIDKFPISRPNLTFSTLTVSNMSPEDSSIYLCSVTGRAFQETQYFGPGTRLLVL.

In this sample, this clonotype turned up a few times. The chain joins TRBV29-1 to TRBJ2-5; 7 nucleotides align to TRBD2. V lost 7 bases, J lost 4 bases, and 12 bases stayed unmatched. The CDR3 consists of 14 residues. Germline CDR1 SQVTM, CDR2 ANQGSEA. The CDR3 reads CSGAGPEVGETQYF. In DNA, the CDR3 is TGCAGCGGAGCGGGGCCGGAGGTGGGAGAGACCCAGTACTTC.

This rearrangement joins TRBV7-8 to TRBJ1-1, with D tentatively TRBD1 (6 bases). The CDR3 extends over 14 amino acids. V was pared by 3 bases and J by 8 bases, with 16 bases between. The V gene's germline CDR1 is SGHVS and CDR2 FQNEAQ. The CDR3 nucleotides are TGTGCCAGCAGCTTCGGGACATCGGGTGGGGAAGCTTTCTTT. Translated: CASSFGTSGGEAFF.

This clonotype was detected once. One end of the junction does not line up with germline, which may come from a read error. This chain joins TRBV11-3 and TRBJ2-1; a weak D match, TRBD2 (6 bases). The CDR3 covers 15 residues. The germline CDR1 and CDR2 sequences are SGHNT and YENEEA. CDR3 in amino acids: CASSLGGDSYKEQFF. The CDR3 nucleotides read TGTGCCAGCAGCTTAGGGGGGGACTCCTACAAGGAGCAGTTCTTC.

This clonotype was recorded at least ten times. The rearrangement uses TRBV12-3 or TRBV12-4 and TRBJ2-1, with 11 bases identical to TRBD2. The CDR3 extends over 15 amino acids. Trimming cost V 8 bases and J 6 bases; bases outside gene matches: 9. The CDR3: CASVPEGLAANEQFF. The CDR3 nucleotides are TGTGCCAGCGTCCCTGAGGGACTAGCGGCCAATGAGCAGTTCTTC.

Regarding this clonotype: A much larger clone is a single base away; this may be a read error. V and J are TRBV4-3 and TRBJ2-3; D unresolved. The CDR3 is made up of 11 amino acids. Looked up from germline, CDR1 is LGHNA and CDR2 is YSLEER. CDR3 in amino acids: CANSVADTQYF. DNA for the CDR3: TGCGCCAACAGCGTGGCAGATACGCAGTATTTT.

This rearrangement joins TRBV4-3 to TRBJ1-1; D remains unclear. This CDR3 is 13 amino acids long. V lost 4 bases and J lost 0, with 6 bases in between. Germline CDR1 LGHNA, CDR2 YSLEER. The CDR3 reads CASSPWVNTEAFF. In DNA form, the CDR3 reads TGCGCCAGCAGCCCCTGGGTGAACACTGAAGCTTTCTTT.

The CDR3 sequence is CASSPTRDAGNEQFF. The CDR3 DNA is TGTGCCAGCAGCCCAACCCGGGACGCGGGGAATGAGCAGTTCTTC. This chain links TRBV7-2 with TRBJ2-1; D might be TRBD2 (6 bases). Germline values: CDR1 SGHTA, CDR2 FQGNSA. This CDR3 region has 15 residues. The V end lost 5 bases, the J end lost 7 bases, and 18 bases lay between the germline ends.